Listed here are 13 T cell receptor beta chains from one sample, sequenced in a study of PD-1 blockade in classical Hodgkin lymphoma. Repertoires were generated with immunoSEQ multiplex PCR, while TCRdb's copy carries only in-frame clones and drops some. The sample lists about 20,000 clones, about three quarters occurring once. As for time point: cycle 4 day 1 (C4D1), after more than 5 weeks of nivolumab. Patients all relapsed after autologous stem cell transplantation, and there was variation in brentuximab vedotin exposure. Sequenced material: peripheral blood mononuclear cells (PBMCs), taken before the fourth cycle of nivolumab. These receptors all stem from a human donor with classical Hodgkin lymphoma.

The chain employs TRBV12-2 and TRBJ2-7; the D call TRBD1 from the table was never checked on the DNA. TRBV12-2 is a pseudogene segment. The CDR3 spans 13 residues. Written as DNA, the CDR3 is TGTGCAAGGGACAGGGACGTAGAGTACGAGCAGTACTTC. It translates to CARDRDVEYEQYF.

The chain is built from TRBV6-5 and TRBJ1-5; D not certain. The CDR3 totals 15 residues. Germline CDR1 and CDR2: MNHEY and SVGAGI. V lost 4 bases to trimming and J lost 0 bases, with 10 bases between them. Here the CDR3 reads CASSLHSYSNQPQHF. CDR3 bases: TGTGCCAGCAGTTTACACAGCTATAGCAATCAGCCCCAGCATTTT.

The chain couples TRBV6-5 to TRBJ2-7; a weak D match, TRBD1 (6 bases). Germline values: CDR1 MNHEY, CDR2 SVGAGI. Deletions cut 10 bases from V and 3 bases from J, with 16 bases between. The CDR3 is 13 amino acids. DNA for the CDR3: TGTGCCATCCTACAGGGTAATGTCTACGAGCAGTACTTC. It encodes CAILQGNVYEQYF.

The chain uses TRBV10-3 and TRBJ2-5, with D tentatively TRBD1 (6 bases). The CDR3 sequence is 14 residues long. The germline CDR1 and CDR2 sequences are ENHRY and SYGVKD. Trimming removed 3 bases from V and 4 bases from J, with 12 bases in between. CDR3: CAISEGGQGETQYF. Written as DNA, the CDR3 is TGTGCCATCAGTGAAGGGGGACAAGGAGAGACCCAGTACTTC.

J is TRBJ2-5 and V is TRBV19, with D perhaps TRBD1 or TRBD2 (5 bases each). The V end lost 6 bases, the J end lost 5 bases, and 19 bases lay between the germline ends. The CDR3 is 15 amino acids. Germline-derived CDR1 and CDR2 are LNHDA and SQIVND (reference sequence). The CDR3 reads CASRLRARGPETQYF. The DNA for the CDR3 is TGTGCCAGTAGGCTCCGGGCCCGGGGCCCCGAGACCCAGTACTTC.

The chain links TRBV5-8 to TRBJ1-2; D not resolved. Germline CDR1 reads SGHTS; CDR2 reads YDEGEE. Trimming removed 4 bases from V and 5 bases from J, with 12 bases in between. The CDR3 totals 13 residues. CDR3 region: CASSTASNYGYTF. The DNA of the CDR3 is TGTGCCAGCAGCACGGCATCAAATTATGGCTACACCTTC.

CDR3 protein: CASRGSGETQYF. The CDR3 bases are TGTGCCAGCCGGGGGTCGGGGGAGACCCAGTACTTC. The V call is TRBV2, the J call TRBJ2-5, with D perhaps matching TRBD2 (6 bases). The ends were cut back, 8 bases at V and 5 bases at J, with 12 bases in the middle. Looked up from germline, CDR1 is SNHLY and CDR2 is FYNNEI. The CDR3 loop spans 12 amino acids.

The CDR3 loop is CASSPDNNYGYTF. The CDR3 coding sequence is TGTGCCAGCAGCCCTGACAATAACTATGGCTACACCTTC. V gene TRBV5-5 combines with J gene TRBJ1-2; no reliable D call. The CDR3 is 13 residues long. The V end was cut by 4 bases, the J end by 1 base, with 8 bases between. CDR1 and CDR2 (germline): SGHKS, YYEKEE (reference sequence).

The CDR3 DNA sequence: TGTGCCAGCAGCTTAGCCGGGACTCAGCCCCAGCATTTT. Protein sequence: CASSLAGTQPQHF. The chain has TRBV13 and TRBJ1-5, with a tentative D call TRBD1 (5 bases). This CDR3 contains 13 residues. CDR1 and CDR2 (germline): PRHDT, FYEKMQ (reference sequence). Trimming left V 1 base short and J 6 bases short, with 7 bases between. Using reference TRBV13 and TRBJ1-5 for the parts outside the CDR3, the full variable domain is AAGVIQSPRHLIKEKRETATLKCYPIPRHDTVYWYQQGPGQDPQFLISFYEKMQSDKGSIPDRFSAQQFSDYHSELNMSSLELGDSALYFCASSLAGTQPQHFGDGTRLSIL.

The chain joins TRBV19 to TRBJ1-1; D unclear. Germline lookup yields CDR1 LNHDA and CDR2 SQIVND (reference sequence). Trimming left V 4 bases short and J 3 bases short, with 9 bases between. CDR3 length: 13 amino acids. CDR3 sequence: CASSTLGHTEAFF. The CDR3 bases are TGTGCCAGTAGTACCCTTGGGCACACTGAAGCTTTCTTT.

The CDR3 coding sequence is TGTGCCAGCAGCTCCGGACAGGGGTGGTACGAGCAGTACTTC. This codes for CASSSGQGWYEQYF. The gene calls are TRBV5-8 and TRBJ2-7; TRBD1 aligns across 9 bases. The V and J ends lost 3 bases and 4 bases, in that order; junction bases with no gene match: 5. The CDR3 is 14 amino acids. The germline V gene has CDR1 SGHTS and CDR2 YDEGEE.

The chain links TRBV6-6 to TRBJ1-3, with D possibly being TRBD1 (5 bases). The CDR3 has 15 residues. The germline CDR1 and CDR2 sequences are MNHNY and SVGAGI (reference sequence). Trimming took 6 bases from V and 3 from J, leaving 15 bases between them. The CDR3 DNA follows: TGTGCCAGCAGGGATCATGGGACTCGTGGAAACACCATATATTTT. Protein: CASRDHGTRGNTIYF.

CDR3 DNA: TGTGCCAGCACCCTGTCAGAAAGAGGGACCCAGTACTTC. It codes for CASTLSERGTQYF. V and J are TRBV6-1 and TRBJ2-5; D is undetermined. This CDR3 is 13 amino acids long. Germline-derived CDR1 and CDR2 are MNHNS and SASEGT. Trimming cost V 7 bases and J 7 bases, with 16 bases left between them.